Below are 15 T cell receptor beta chains sequenced from a single sample in a study of CD8 T cells in ankylosing spondylitis. Findings and caveats of the study: Seemingly characteristic of ankylosing spondylitis blood was a TCR beta motif consisting of eight highly homologous variants.

Antigen specificity for these receptors is unknown. A single record per CDR3 protein comes from TCRdb applying MiXCR to the 5' RACE reads. The table lists more than 400,000 distinct CDR3 sequences, 5.3% of them singletons, with approximately 3.5% in the top ten. The specimen sequenced was blood, either unsorted or a sorted T cell fraction (not recorded which). The receptors here all came from a male donor with ankylosing spondylitis.

This clonotype occurred many times. The chain carries TRBV4-3 and TRBJ2-5; D not resolved. Trimming cost V 0 bases and J 7 bases, with 24 bases left between them. Germline CDR1 and CDR2: LGHNA and YSLEER. The CDR3 extends over 18 amino acids. The CDR3 DNA follows: TGCGCCAGCAGCCAAGAAGCTTACGCAAGGAGTATTCGGACGACCCAGTACTTC. Its protein is CASSQEAYARSIRTTQYF.

This clonotype was counted ten times or more. The chain joins TRBV9 to TRBJ2-7; D ambiguous. The CDR3 is 15 residues long. Trimming pared 3 bases from V and 2 bases from J, leaving 15 bases between. CDR1 is SGDLS, CDR2 YYNGEE, per germline. CDR3 nucleotide sequence: TGTGCCAGCAGCGCCGGCTTACAAACCGCCTACGAGCAGTACTTC. Its protein product is CASSAGLQTAYEQYF.

This clonotype was seen many times. The V gene is TRBV11-2, the J gene TRBJ2-1; the D gene could be TRBD1 or TRBD2 (5 bases each). CDR3 size: 18 residues. Trimming shortened V by 0 bases and J by 10 bases, and 25 bases separated the two germline ends. CDR1 and CDR2 from the germline V gene are SGHAT and FQNNGV. In DNA, the CDR3 is TGTGCCAGCAGCTTAGAGATCACTATAATGATTTGGGGCGGGGAGCAGTTCTTC. Translated, it gives CASSLEITIMIWGGEQFF.

This clonotype was recorded many times. This chain links TRBV29-1 with TRBJ1-1, with D unclear. The CDR3 has 11 amino acids. The germline V gene has CDR1 SQVTM and CDR2 ANQGSEA. Trimming shortened V by 8 bases and J by 2 bases, and 9 bases separated the two germline ends. Written as DNA, the CDR3 is TGCAGCTCAGGATTCAACACTGAAGCTTTCTTT. Encoded protein: CSSGFNTEAFF.

Ten or more counts support this clonotype. The rearrangement joins TRBV15 to TRBJ1-5, with D possibly being TRBD1 (6 bases). CDR1 LNHNV and CDR2 YYDKDF come from the germline V gene (reference sequence). The CDR3 extends over 18 amino acids. V lost 0 bases to trimming and J lost 1 base, with 16 bases between them. CDR3 bases: TGTGCCACCAGCAGAGATCGGTCAGGGGCGAGGAGCAATCAGCCCCAGCATTTT. This codes for CATSRDRSGARSNQPQHF. Combining the CDR3 with reference TRBV15 and TRBJ1-5 gives the whole variable domain DAMVIQNPRYQVTQFGKPVTLSCSQTLNHNVMYWYQQKSSQAPKLLFHYYDKDFNNEADTPDNFQSRRPNTSFCFLDIRSPGLGDTAMYLCATSRDRSGARSNQPQHFGDGTRLSIL.

This clonotype has more than one count but fewer than ten. This sequence joins TRBV9 and TRBJ2-1; 7 bases fit TRBD1. The CDR3 runs 16 residues. The V and J ends lost 0 bases and 4 bases, in that order; junction bases with no gene match: 7. Germline CDR1 SGDLS, CDR2 YYNGEE. The CDR3: CASSVARAGGYNEQFF. The DNA for the CDR3 is TGTGCCAGCAGCGTAGCCCGGGCAGGGGGTTACAATGAGCAGTTCTTC.

With regard to this clonotype: Just one base apart from a much larger clone, this may be a read error. The V and J genes are TRBV4-2 and TRBJ1-5, with D uncertain. The V gene's germline CDR1 is LGHNA and CDR2 YNFKEQ. The CDR3 length is 15 residues. The CDR3 DNA is TGTGCCAGCAGCCCCCAAGGGATTAGCACTCAGCCCCAGCATTTT. The encoded protein is CASSPQGISTQPQHF.

This clonotype was picked up many times. The chain links TRBV4-3 to TRBJ2-7; the match to TRBD1 covers 7 bases. The J segment lost 4 bases and the V segment lost 3 bases, leaving 9 bases of the junction unmatched. CDR1 and CDR2 (germline): LGHNA, YSLEER. The CDR3 runs 15 residues. CDR3 residues: CASSQEQGPRYEQYF. DNA for the CDR3: TGCGCCAGCAGCCAGGAACAGGGGCCCCGATACGAGCAGTACTTC.

This clonotype was picked up a small number of times. The gene calls are TRBV28 and TRBJ1-5; no definite D call. Germline CDR1 MDHEN, CDR2 SYDVKM. The CDR3 loop spans 16 amino acids. Trimming left V 2 bases short and J 2 bases short, with 13 bases between. CDR3 sequence (DNA): TGTGCCAGCAGTTTAGCGACACAAGGGCGCAATCAGCCCCAGCATTTT. Translated: CASSLATQGRNQPQHF.

This clonotype was observed at least ten times. The chain recombines TRBV7-2 with TRBJ2-2; TRBD2 matches at 8 bases. CDR1 and CDR2 from the germline V gene are SGHTA and FQGNSA. CDR3 length: 16 amino acids. The trim removed 5 bases at V and 5 bases at J, leaving 10 bases unmatched. This CDR3 is CASSPFGAGGTGELFF. CDR3 nucleotides: TGTGCCAGCAGCCCTTTCGGGGCGGGGGGTACCGGGGAGCTGTTTTTT. Using reference TRBV7-2 and TRBJ2-2 for the parts outside the CDR3, the full variable domain is GAGVSQSPSNKVTEKGKDVELRCDPISGHTALYWYRQSLGQGLEFLIYFQGNSAPDKSGLPSDRFSAERTGGSVSTLTIQRTQQEDSAVYLCASSPFGAGGTGELFFGEGSRLTVL.

This clonotype appeared many times. Here the CDR3 DNA reads TGCAGTGCTAGGAGAGCGGGAGGGATCGGCGAGCAGTACTTC. Protein: CSARRAGGIGEQYF. The chain couples TRBV20-1 to TRBJ2-7; 10 bases are a match to TRBD2. After removal of 3 bases from V and 6 bases from J, the junction contained 8 bases not matched to a gene. CDR3 length: 14 residues. Germline V CDR1 and CDR2: DFQATT, SNEGSKA (reference sequence).

This clonotype was counted ten times or more. This chain uses TRBV29-1 with TRBJ1-1; D might be TRBD1 (6 bases). The germline V gene has CDR1 SQVTM and CDR2 ANQGSEA. The V and J ends lost 0 bases and 6 bases respectively, with 11 bases between them. The CDR3 has 13 residues. CDR3 sequence (DNA): TGCAGCGTTGAAGATCTGGGGGGCTCTGAAGCTTTCTTT. Translating it yields CSVEDLGGSEAFF.

Many counts were recorded for this clonotype. The chain combines TRBV29-1 with TRBJ2-5; possibly TRBD2 for D (7 bases). The CDR3 extends over 13 amino acids. The V and J ends lost 6 bases and 2 bases respectively, with 13 bases between them. CDR1 SQVTM and CDR2 ANQGSEA come from the germline V gene. This chain's CDR3 is CSVGGGVQETQYF. The CDR3 nucleotides are TGCAGCGTCGGAGGGGGGGTACAAGAGACCCAGTACTTC.

This clonotype was detected ten times or more. This chain uses TRBV5-1 with TRBJ2-3; 7 nucleotides match TRBD2. The CDR3 consists of 15 residues. Germline V gene lookup returns CDR1 SGHRS and CDR2 YFSETQ. V was clipped by 2 bases and J by 3 bases; unmatched bases: 6. CDR3 amino acids: CASSFGSGSTDTQYF. DNA for the CDR3: TGCGCCAGCAGCTTCGGTAGCGGGTCGACAGATACGCAGTATTTT. Looking up the rest from reference TRBV5-1 and TRBJ2-3 gives the full variable domain: KAGVTQTPRYLIKTRGQQVTLSCSPISGHRSVSWYQQTPGQGLQFLFEYFSETQRNKGNFPGRFSGRQFSNSRSEMNVSTLELGDSALYLCASSFGSGSTDTQYFGPGTRLTVL.

This clonotype was counted many times. The chain combines TRBV29-1 with TRBJ1-2, with TRBD1 as a possible D gene (6 bases). Germline loops: CDR1 SQVTM, CDR2 ANQGSEA. The CDR3 is 11 residues long. V dropped 8 bases and J dropped 6 bases, with 13 bases sitting between them. The CDR3 is CSTGGGNGYTF. The DNA for the CDR3 is TGCAGCACCGGGGGGGGCAATGGCTACACCTTC.